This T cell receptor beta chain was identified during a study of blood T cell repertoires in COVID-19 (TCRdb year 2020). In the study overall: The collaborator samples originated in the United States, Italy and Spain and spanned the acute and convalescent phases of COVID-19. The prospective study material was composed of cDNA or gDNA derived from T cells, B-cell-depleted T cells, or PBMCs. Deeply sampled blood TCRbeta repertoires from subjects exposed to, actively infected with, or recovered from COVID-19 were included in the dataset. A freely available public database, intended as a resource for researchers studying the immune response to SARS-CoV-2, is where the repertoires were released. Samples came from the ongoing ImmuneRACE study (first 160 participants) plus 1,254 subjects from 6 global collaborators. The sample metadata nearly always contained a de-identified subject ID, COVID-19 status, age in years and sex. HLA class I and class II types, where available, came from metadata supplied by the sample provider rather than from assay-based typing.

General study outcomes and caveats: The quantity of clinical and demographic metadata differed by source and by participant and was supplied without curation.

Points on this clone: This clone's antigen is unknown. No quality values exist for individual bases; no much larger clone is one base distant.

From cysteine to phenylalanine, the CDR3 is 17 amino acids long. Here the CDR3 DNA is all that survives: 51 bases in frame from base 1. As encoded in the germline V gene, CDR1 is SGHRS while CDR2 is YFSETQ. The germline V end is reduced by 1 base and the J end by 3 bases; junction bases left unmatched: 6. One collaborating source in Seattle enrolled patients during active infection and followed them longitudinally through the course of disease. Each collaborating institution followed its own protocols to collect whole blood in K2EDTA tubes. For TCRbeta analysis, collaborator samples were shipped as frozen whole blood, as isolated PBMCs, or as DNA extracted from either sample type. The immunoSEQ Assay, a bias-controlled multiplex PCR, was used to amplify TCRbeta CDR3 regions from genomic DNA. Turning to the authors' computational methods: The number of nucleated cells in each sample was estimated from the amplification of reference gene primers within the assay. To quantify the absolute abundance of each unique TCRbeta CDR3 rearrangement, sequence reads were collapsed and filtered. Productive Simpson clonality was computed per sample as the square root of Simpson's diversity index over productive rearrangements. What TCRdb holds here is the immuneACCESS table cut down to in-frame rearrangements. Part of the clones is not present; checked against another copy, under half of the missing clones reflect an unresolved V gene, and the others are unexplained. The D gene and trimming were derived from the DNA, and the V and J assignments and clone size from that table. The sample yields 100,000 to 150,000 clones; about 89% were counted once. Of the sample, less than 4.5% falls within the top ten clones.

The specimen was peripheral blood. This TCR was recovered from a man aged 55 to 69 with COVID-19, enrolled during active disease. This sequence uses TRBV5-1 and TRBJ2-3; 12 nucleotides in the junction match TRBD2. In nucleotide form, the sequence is TGCGCCAGCAGCTTGTACGCTAGCGGGGGGGGAACAGATACGCAGTATTTT. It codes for CASSLYASGGGTDTQYF.